This T cell receptor beta chain was sequenced in a study of blood T cell repertoires in COVID-19 (dated by TCRdb to the early 2020s). At the level of the whole study: Samples covering the acute and convalescent phases of COVID-19 were provided by collaborators in the United States, Italy and Spain. The material from the prospective study consisted of cDNA or gDNA derived from T cells, B-cell-depleted T cells, or PBMCs. Subjects who had been exposed to COVID-19, were actively infected with it, or had recovered from it provided the deeply sampled blood TCRbeta repertoires that made up the dataset. The repertoires were released in a freely available public database meant as a resource for research on the immune response to SARS-CoV-2. Samples came from the ongoing ImmuneRACE study (first 160 participants) plus 1,254 subjects from 6 global collaborators. Sample metadata almost always included a de-identified subject ID, COVID-19 status, age in years and sex. HLA class I and class II types, where available, came from metadata supplied by the sample provider rather than from assay-based typing. Study-wide findings and limitations: Clinical and demographic metadata were provided uncurated, with the amount varying by source and participant.

TCRbeta CDR3 regions were amplified from genomic DNA by means of the immunoSEQ Assay, a bias-controlled multiplex PCR. The original pipeline was this. Within the assay, amplification of reference gene primers was used to estimate how many nucleated cells each sample contained. Sequence reads were collapsed and filtered to measure the absolute abundance of every unique TCRbeta CDR3 rearrangement. For each sample, productive Simpson clonality was calculated as the square root of Simpson's diversity index across productive rearrangements. The clones in this table, taken by TCRdb from immuneACCESS, are in-frame only. Not every clone is retained; where verified, under half of the shortfall comes from an unresolved V gene, and the cause of the rest is unknown. That table furnishes V, J and clone size, whereas the DNA furnished D and trimming. In this sample the table shows tens of thousands of clones, about 82% of which occur a single time. Just under 25% of the sample lies in the top ten.

The collaborating institutions used their own protocols to collect whole blood in K2EDTA tubes. For TCRbeta analysis, collaborator samples were shipped as frozen whole blood, as isolated PBMCs, or as DNA extracted from either sample type. On this clone: It has no known antigen specificity. Per-base quality was not reported, and no clone a single base away is much larger than it.

Reading the germline V gene (reference sequence) gives CDR1 SEHNR and CDR2 FQNEAQ. The CDR3, cysteine through phenylalanine, is 13 amino acids long. Only CDR3 DNA is held: 39 bases, read in frame from base 1. V was cut back by 6 bases and J by 4 bases, leaving a gap of 12 bases between them. The sequenced material came from peripheral blood. The chain is encoded by TRBV7-9 joined to TRBJ1-2, with no D gene named confidently. The sequence came from a woman of 80 years or more with acute or convalescent COVID-19. The DNA sequence reads TGTGCCAGCAGTCTCGACGGGTTCTATGGCTACACCTTC. Translation gives CASSLDGFYGYTF.